This TCR beta chain was documented in a study of T-cell memory formation after mild COVID-19. Trimming took off 5 bases at V and 8 bases at J, with 14 bases between the two ends. CDR1 and CDR2 from the germline V gene are KGHDR and SFDVKD. The CDR3 is 13 residues long. TCRdb analysed the 5' RACE reads with MiXCR anew, one entry per CDR3 protein. The repertoire includes 300,000 to 350,000 distinct CDR3 sequences, 13% of them detected once, and roughly a fifth sits in the top ten. As regards this clonotype: Its antigen is currently unknown.

Study findings and constraints: The CD4+ clones that contracted clustered mainly within CM and EM, and the CD8+ clones concentrated in EMRA.

Sample: PBMCs or a T cell subset sorted from them (not recorded which). The chain joins TRBV24-1 to TRBJ1-2; no clear D gene. The sequence came from a man between 18 and 35 years old who had mild COVID-19 (a few samples of this study predate the infection). Cell type and time point are not known. The CDR3: CATSVIRQDGYTF. The DNA of the CDR3 is TGTGCCACCAGTGTCATCCGACAAGACGGCTACACCTTC.